The 21 T cell receptor beta chains reported below all come from one sample, sequenced in a study of T cell repertoires in cytomegalovirus infection. The antigens for these receptors are not known. One entry per CDR3 protein results from TCRdb running MiXCR on the reads. The sample comprises roughly 800,000 distinct CDR3 sequences, about 27% of which are singletons, and around 13% rests with the top ten. The specimen was cultured CD8+ T cells from PBMCs, collected from culture after CMV antigen stimulation. These receptors originate from a human donor in good health (CMV status not recorded). Some clones in this sample may be carry-over from other donors' samples.

This clonotype was seen many times. The V and J genes are TRBV7-2 and TRBJ1-1; 8 bases align to TRBD1. This CDR3 is 14 amino acids long. Looked up from germline, CDR1 is SGHTA and CDR2 is FQGNSA. Losses at the gene ends were 5 bases for V and 4 bases for J; bases not matched to a gene: 6. This CDR3 is CASSHLTGGTEAFF. The CDR3 bases are TGTGCCAGCAGCCATCTTACAGGGGGCACTGAAGCTTTCTTT.

The V call is TRBV20-1, the J call TRBJ1-6; TRBD1 agrees at 7 bases. Germline-derived CDR1 and CDR2 are DFQATT and SNEGSKA (reference sequence). V was clipped by 6 bases and J by 7 bases; unmatched bases: 9. CDR3 length equals 14 residues. The CDR3 nucleotides are TGCAGTGCCCCGGACAGGTCGGGGAATTCACCCCTCCACTTT. It encodes CSAPDRSGNSPLHF.

This clonotype was observed a few times. V gene TRBV18 combines with J gene TRBJ2-7; D tentatively reads TRBD1 or TRBD2 (5 bases each). V was shortened by 3 bases and J by 0 bases, with 12 bases between the two germline ends. Germline V gene data show CDR1 as KGHSH and CDR2 as LQKENI. The CDR3 totals 15 residues. The CDR3 DNA follows: TGTGCCAGCTCACCGGGACCGAGGAGCTCCTACGAGCAGTACGTC. This sequence encodes CASSPGPRSSYEQYV.

This clonotype showed up just a few times. This chain connects TRBV15 to TRBJ1-1; D is possibly TRBD1 (5 bases). Germline V gene lookup returns CDR1 LNHNV and CDR2 YYDKDF (reference sequence). The CDR3 is 16 residues long. V was shortened by 0 bases and J by 3 bases, with 14 bases between the two germline ends. The CDR3 protein is CATSREIGDWDTEAFF. The CDR3 region has the DNA TGTGCCACCAGCAGAGAAATAGGGGATTGGGACACTGAAGCTTTCTTT. Using reference TRBV15 and TRBJ1-1 for the parts outside the CDR3, the full variable domain is DAMVIQNPRYQVTQFGKPVTLSCSQTLNHNVMYWYQQKSSQAPKLLFHYYDKDFNNEADTPDNFQSRRPNTSFCFLDIRSPGLGDTAMYLCATSREIGDWDTEAFFGQGTRLTVV.

This clonotype has just a few counts. The genes are TRBV2 and TRBJ2-7; TRBD1 agrees at 10 bases. The CDR3 sequence is 14 residues long. J gave up 7 bases and V 3 bases, and 6 bases lay outside the gene matches. Germline loops: CDR1 SNHLY, CDR2 FYNNEI. The CDR3 loop is CASSDDRGRREQYV. CDR3 sequence (DNA): TGTGCCAGCAGTGACGACAGGGGGCGAAGGGAGCAGTACGTC.

This chain links TRBV10-3 with TRBJ2-1, with a possible D match to TRBD1 (6 bases). This CDR3 spans 13 amino acids. Trimming pared 2 bases from V and 8 bases from J, leaving 10 bases between. In germline, CDR1 is ENHRY, CDR2 SYGVKD. In DNA form, the CDR3 reads TGTGCCATCAGTGAGGGGGGCGAGTATGAGCAGTTCTTC. Translated, it gives CAISEGGEYEQFF.

This clonotype has ten or more counts. The rearrangement uses TRBV7-9 and TRBJ1-1; 7 bases align to TRBD1. This CDR3 comprises 13 residues. Trimming at V came to 5 bases and at J to 4 bases, leaving 4 bases not matched to a gene. CDR1 SEHNR and CDR2 FQNEAQ come from the germline V gene (reference sequence). The CDR3 DNA reads as TGTGCCAGCAGCCCTACAGGGGTCACTGAAGCTTTCTTT. Translated: CASSPTGVTEAFF.

Only one count was recorded for this clonotype. The chain links TRBV13 to TRBJ1-1, with 9 bases fitting TRBD1. The CDR3 covers 14 residues. V was pared by 5 bases and J by 10 bases, with 11 bases of the junction left unmatched. From germline, CDR1 is PRHDT and CDR2 FYEKMQ (reference sequence). CDR3 nucleotides: TGTGCCAGCAGCGGTCCCGGGACAGGGATCGGAGCTTTCTTT. This sequence encodes CASSGPGTGIGAFF.

This clonotype was seen a handful of times. This rearrangement joins TRBV6-2 or TRBV6-3 to TRBJ2-3; D is unresolved. The CDR3 is 15 residues long. V gave up 2 bases and J gave up 3 bases, with 12 bases separating them. Germline V gene lookup returns CDR1 MNHEY and CDR2 SVGEGT. This chain's CDR3 is CASSYGPVGTDTQYF. The DNA of the CDR3 is TGTGCCAGCAGTTACGGCCCGGTTGGGACAGATACGCAGTATTTT.

The chain links TRBV27 to TRBJ1-1; D is unclear. The CDR3 sequence is 16 residues long. Between the trimmed V and J ends, which lost 5 bases and 0 bases, there was a span of 16 bases. Germline CDR1 is MNHEY and CDR2 is SMNVEV (reference sequence). The CDR3 loop reads CASSPQTETMNTEAFF. The CDR3 DNA reads as TGTGCCAGCAGTCCCCAGACGGAAACCATGAACACTGAAGCTTTCTTT.

The chain couples TRBV11-1 to TRBJ2-7; tentatively, D is TRBD1 (6 bases). The CDR3 is made up of 14 amino acids. V lost 10 bases and J lost 2, with 18 bases in between. Germline values: CDR1 SGHAT, CDR2 FQDESV (reference sequence). This chain's CDR3 is CAKVDRQVPYEQYV. CDR3 in DNA: TGTGCCAAGGTCGATCGACAGGTTCCCTACGAGCAGTACGTC.

The table lists this clonotype with a few counts. The chain has TRBV19 and TRBJ2-1; D gene ambiguous. CDR1 LNHDA and CDR2 SQIVND come from the germline V gene (reference sequence). Trimming left V 3 bases short and J 5 bases short, with 17 bases between. The CDR3 length is 16 residues. The CDR3 reads CASSINALRIDNEQFF. The CDR3 bases are TGTGCCAGTAGTATTAACGCCCTACGGATAGACAATGAGCAGTTCTTC.

Ten or more counts support this clonotype. The chain carries TRBV7-2 and TRBJ2-1; no clear D gene. The CDR3 covers 13 residues. V lost 2 bases and J 8 bases, leaving 10 bases between the germline ends. Germline loops: CDR1 SGHTA, CDR2 FQGNSA. The CDR3 spells CASSLYGFDEQFF. In DNA form, the CDR3 reads TGTGCCAGCAGCTTATACGGTTTCGATGAGCAGTTCTTC.

This clonotype was recorded many times. V gene TRBV7-2 combines with J gene TRBJ2-5; 8 bases align to TRBD2. Germline lookup yields CDR1 SGHTA and CDR2 FQGNSA. V shed 3 bases, J shed 3 bases, and the junction held 0 bases outside the gene matches. The CDR3 totals 13 residues. The CDR3 sequence: CASSLTSEETQYF. For the CDR3, the DNA is TGTGCCAGCAGCTTGACTAGCGAAGAGACCCAGTACTTC.

The genes are TRBV20-1 and TRBJ2-7; no definite D call. V was cut by 1 base and J by 2 bases, with 9 bases left in between. The germline CDR1 and CDR2 sequences are DFQATT and SNEGSKA (reference sequence). This CDR3 is 13 amino acids long. CDR3 protein: CSARVWGTYEQYF. The CDR3 DNA reads TGCAGTGCTAGAGTGTGGGGAACCTACGAGCAGTACTTC.

This chain connects TRBV2 to TRBJ1-5, with D uncertain. Germline values: CDR1 SNHLY, CDR2 FYNNEI. The CDR3 totals 15 residues. Trimming shortened V by 4 bases and J by 0 bases, and 10 bases separated the two germline ends. CDR3 nucleotide sequence: TGTGCCAGCAGTGGGCACGCTTATAGCAATCAGCCCCAGCATTTT. It translates to CASSGHAYSNQPQHF.

The chain carries TRBV24-1 and TRBJ2-1, with D hard to call. This CDR3 is 14 amino acids long. Germline V lookup: CDR1 KGHDR, CDR2 SFDVKD. Deletions cut 8 bases from V and 3 bases from J, with 13 bases between. CDR3 residues: CATMDPWSYNEQFF. CDR3 DNA: TGTGCCACCATGGACCCTTGGAGCTACAATGAGCAGTTCTTC.

The gene calls are TRBV6-6 and TRBJ2-5; TRBD2 agrees at 12 bases. The CDR3 sequence is 15 residues long. The ends lost 7 bases at V and 5 bases at J; junction bases unmatched: 8. In germline, CDR1 is MNHNY, CDR2 SVGAGI (reference sequence). CDR3 DNA sequence: TGTGCCAGCACTTTACTAGCGGGGGGCAGGGAGACCCAGTACTTC. This encodes CASTLLAGGRETQYF.

The V gene is TRBV5-1, the J gene TRBJ2-1; 13 nucleotides align to TRBD2. Germline CDR1 and CDR2: SGHRS and YFSETQ. V shed 4 bases and J 8 bases; nucleotides not matched to a gene: 6. This CDR3 spans 15 amino acids. CDR3 sequence: CASSHGLAGADEQFF. The CDR3 DNA reads TGCGCCAGCAGCCACGGACTAGCGGGGGCCGATGAGCAGTTCTTC.

J is TRBJ1-1 and V is TRBV7-4, with D unclear. CDR3 length equals 14 residues. V gave up 3 bases and J gave up 3 bases, with 11 bases separating them. Germline V gene lookup returns CDR1 SGHVT and CDR2 SQSDAQ. The CDR3 DNA follows: TGTGCCAGCAGCTTTGACGGGCGTTACACTGAAGCTTTCTTT. This encodes CASSFDGRYTEAFF.

The CDR3 reads CASSYSGQGAYNSPLHF. The CDR3 DNA sequence: TGTGCCAGCAGTTATTCGGGACAGGGGGCGTATAATTCACCCCTCCACTTT. The gene calls are TRBV6-5 and TRBJ1-6, with TRBD1 matching over 12 bases. This CDR3 is built from 17 residues. Per germline, CDR1 MNHEY and CDR2 SVGAGI. J gave up 4 bases and V 3 bases, and 4 bases lay outside the gene matches.